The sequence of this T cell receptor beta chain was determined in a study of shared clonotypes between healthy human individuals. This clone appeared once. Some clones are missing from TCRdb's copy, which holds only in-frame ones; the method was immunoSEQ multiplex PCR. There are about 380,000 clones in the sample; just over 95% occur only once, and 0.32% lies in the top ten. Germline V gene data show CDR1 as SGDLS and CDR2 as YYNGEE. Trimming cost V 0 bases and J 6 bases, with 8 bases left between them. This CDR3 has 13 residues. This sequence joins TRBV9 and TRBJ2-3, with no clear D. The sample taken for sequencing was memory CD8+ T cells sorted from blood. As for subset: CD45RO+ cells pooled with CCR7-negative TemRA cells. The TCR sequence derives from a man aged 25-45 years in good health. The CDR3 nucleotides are TGTGCCAGCAGCGTAGTACCGGCCGATACGCAGTATTTT. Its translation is CASSVVPADTQYF.